This record concerns one T cell receptor (beta chain) sequence. Original data processing: Estimation of nucleated cell counts relied on the amplification of reference gene primers. TCRdb's copy holds only in-frame clones and misses some; the assay was immunoSEQ multiplex PCR. That table is the source of V, J and clone size, and D and trimming were worked out from the DNA. The repertoire holds 60,000 to 85,000 clones, with around 85% as singletons. With 4 bases clipped from V and 1 base from J, the junction kept 5 bases outside the gene matches. Germline V lookup: CDR1 LNHDA, CDR2 SQIVND (reference sequence). The CDR3 consists of 15 residues. This specimen belongs to a study of blood T cell repertoires in COVID-19. Background on the study: Spain, Italy and the United States supplied samples that represented acute and convalescent COVID-19. PBMCs, B-cell-depleted T cells, or T cells provided the cDNA or gDNA that made up the material.

The clonotype originates from a human donor in a cohort sampled during active COVID-19. Sequencing input: peripheral blood. The chain is built from TRBV19 and TRBJ2-3; TRBD1 agrees at 7 bases. CDR3 bases: TGTGCCAGTAGTAATCGGGACAGTGGCACAGATACGCAGTATTTT. Protein product: CASSNRDSGTDTQYF.